This record looks at one T cell receptor beta chain sequence and its context. The antigen is not known. This sample was included in a study of T cells after posttransplantation cyclophosphamide. Whole-study results and caveats: Recipient CMV seropositivity and CMV reactivation strongly tracked TRB clonality. Donor-recipient repertoire similarity was low at 1-2 months, rising over year one.

The related graft donor's blood sample was taken on the day of bone marrow donation. The germline CDR1 and CDR2 sequences are ENHRY and SYGVKD. The V and J ends lost 6 bases and 0 bases respectively, with 9 bases between them. There are 13 residues in the CDR3. TCRdb's copy holds only in-frame clones and misses some; the assay was immunoSEQ multiplex PCR. There are tens of thousands of clones in the sample; about 91% occur only once, and around 2.9% lies in the top ten. The V call is TRBV10-3, the J call TRBJ2-7; D is unclear. The sequenced sample consisted of PBMCs. This sequence was found in a woman aged 45-65 years in good health and a related stem cell transplant donor. The CDR3 is CAIRGRLSYEQYF. The CDR3 DNA sequence: TGTGCCATCAGGGGCAGGCTCTCCTACGAGCAGTACTTC.